The table lists the clone carrying this TCR beta chain with many counts. The antigen is undetermined. The entry originates in a study of CD8 T cells in ankylosing spondylitis. Overall study results and limits: What seemed typical of ankylosing spondylitis blood was a TCR beta motif built from 7 or 8 highly homologous variants. Earlier authors reported some of these motif variants in reactive arthritis synovial fluid and blood.

TCRdb redid the calling of the 5' RACE reads with MiXCR, one entry per CDR3 protein. The data contain roughly 150,000 distinct CDR3 sequences, around a third of them singletons. The CDR3 is made up of 14 amino acids. Germline CDR1 is LGHDT and CDR2 is YNNKEL (reference sequence). V lost 4 bases and J 3 bases, leaving 12 bases between the germline ends. Sequenced: synovial fluid, either unsorted or a sorted T cell fraction (not recorded which). The receptor was isolated from a male donor with ankylosing spondylitis. This chain connects TRBV3-1 to TRBJ2-5; D perhaps matches TRBD2 (6 bases). CDR3 region: CASSRGTAKETQYF. In nucleotides, the CDR3 is TGTGCCAGCAGCCGCGGGACTGCTAAAGAGACCCAGTACTTC.